This T cell receptor beta chain was sequenced in a study of CD8+ T cells in alopecia areata. Whole-study results and caveats: Patients shared TCRs less clearly than mice did, possibly for HLA-related reasons.

Stated treatment: oral pan-JAK inhibitor, 5-10 mg twice daily. The study team obtained lesional scalp punch biopsies and peripheral blood from alopecia areata patients. This clone was counted a few times. As yet, its antigen is unknown. TCR sequencing used cDNA made by reverse transcription of extracted RNA. The repertoire was sequenced with immunoSEQ multiplex PCR; TCRdb's copy has only in-frame clones and lacks some. The sample includes around 200,000 clones, around 60% of them seen just once. The clonotype was recovered from a human donor with alopecia areata. The sample was CD4+ T cells sorted from blood, taken at week 4, from a patient treated with tofacitinib.

CDR3 sequence (DNA): TGCGCCAGCAGCCAAGACTCACCTGGGGCCAACGTCCTGACTTTC. Its protein is CASSQDSPGANVLTF. The V call is TRBV4-3, the J call TRBJ2-6; D is undetermined. From germline, CDR1 is LGHNA and CDR2 YSLEER. Trimming took 0 bases from V and 2 from J, leaving 5 bases between them. The CDR3 consists of 15 residues.